This record looks at one T cell receptor (beta chain) sequence and its context. In germline, CDR1 is MDHEN, CDR2 SYDVKM. V shed 2 bases, J shed 0 bases, and the junction held 4 bases outside the gene matches. This CDR3 contains 15 residues. Clones were read by immunoSEQ multiplex PCR, and TCRdb kept only the in-frame ones, dropping some. This table has nearly 300,000 clones, roughly 88% appearing once. This record belongs to a study of blood T cell repertoires in COVID-19. This TCR derives from a woman aged 25-40 years who had recovered from COVID-19. The J gene is TRBJ2-7, the V gene TRBV28, with 7 positions matching TRBD2. What was sequenced was peripheral blood. The CDR3 DNA reads as TGTGCCAGCAGTTTAAAGGCGGGGGTCTCCTACGAGCAGTACTTC. Protein: CASSLKAGVSYEQYF.